These 2 T cell receptor beta chains share one sample of origin, sequenced in a study of cytomegalovirus exposure and HLA in healthy donors. Vbeta (60) and Jbeta (13) primers were used in the PCR. Sequencing used immunoSEQ multiplex PCR; TCRdb keeps in-frame clones, though not all of them. Of around 160,000 clones in the sample, over 80% were seen once. The sample comprised PBMCs. The receptors stem from a woman aged 18-29 years in good health and CMV-seronegative.

The V gene is TRBV6-1, the J gene TRBJ1-4; no clear D gene. CDR3 length: 14 residues. Per the germline V gene, CDR1 is MNHNS and CDR2 is SASEGT. V gave up 8 bases and J gave up 7 bases, with 17 bases separating them. DNA of the CDR3: TGTGCCAGCCGAATTACGGGATTCGGTGAAAAACTGTTTTTT. It specifies CASRITGFGEKLFF.

As regards this clone: The junction shows a germline mismatch at one end, possibly a read error. The chain employs TRBV29-1 and TRBJ2-6, with D possibly TRBD2 on 6 matching bases. The CDR3 extends over 13 amino acids. Germline CDR1 and CDR2: SQVTM and ANQGSEA. CDR3 DNA: TGCAGCGTTGGGGGGACTGGGGCCGACGTCCTGACTTTC. Translation: CSVGGTGADVLTF.